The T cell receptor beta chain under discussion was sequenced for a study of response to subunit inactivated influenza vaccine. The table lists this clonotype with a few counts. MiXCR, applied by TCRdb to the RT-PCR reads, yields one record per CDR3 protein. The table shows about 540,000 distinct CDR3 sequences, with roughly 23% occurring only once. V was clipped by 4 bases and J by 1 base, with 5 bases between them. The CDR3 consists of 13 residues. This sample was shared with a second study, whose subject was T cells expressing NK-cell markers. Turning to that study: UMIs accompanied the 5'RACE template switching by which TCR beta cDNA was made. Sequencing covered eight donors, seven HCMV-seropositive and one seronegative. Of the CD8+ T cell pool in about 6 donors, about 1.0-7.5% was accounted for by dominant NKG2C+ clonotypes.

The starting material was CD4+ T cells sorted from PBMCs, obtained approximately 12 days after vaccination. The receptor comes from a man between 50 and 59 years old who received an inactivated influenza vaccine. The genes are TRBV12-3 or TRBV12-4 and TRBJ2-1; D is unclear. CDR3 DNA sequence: TGTGCCAGCAGTTCTGAGTCCTACAATGAGCAGTTCTTC. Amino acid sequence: CASSSESYNEQFF.